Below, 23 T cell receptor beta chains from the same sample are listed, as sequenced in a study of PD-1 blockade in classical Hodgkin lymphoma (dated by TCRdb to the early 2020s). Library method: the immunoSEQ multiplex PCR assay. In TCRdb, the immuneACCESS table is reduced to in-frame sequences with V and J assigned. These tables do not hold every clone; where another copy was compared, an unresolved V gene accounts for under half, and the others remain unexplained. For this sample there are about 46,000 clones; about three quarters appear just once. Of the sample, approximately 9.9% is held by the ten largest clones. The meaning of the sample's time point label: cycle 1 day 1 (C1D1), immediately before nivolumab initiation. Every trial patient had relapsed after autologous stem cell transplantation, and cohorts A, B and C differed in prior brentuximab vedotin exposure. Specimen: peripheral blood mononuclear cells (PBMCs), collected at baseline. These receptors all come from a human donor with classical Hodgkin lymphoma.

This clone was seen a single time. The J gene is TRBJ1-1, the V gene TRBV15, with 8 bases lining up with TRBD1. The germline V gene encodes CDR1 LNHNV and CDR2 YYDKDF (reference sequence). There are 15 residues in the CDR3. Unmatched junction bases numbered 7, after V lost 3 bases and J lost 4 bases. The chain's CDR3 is CATSSHRQGATEAFF. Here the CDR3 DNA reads TGTGCCACCAGCAGTCATCGTCAGGGGGCCACTGAAGCTTTCTTT.

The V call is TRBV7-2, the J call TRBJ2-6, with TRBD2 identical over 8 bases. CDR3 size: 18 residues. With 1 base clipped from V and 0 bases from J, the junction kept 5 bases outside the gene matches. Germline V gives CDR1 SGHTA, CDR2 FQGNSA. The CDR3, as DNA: TGTGCCAGCAGCTTAGTCGCGGGAGGTTCCTCTGGGGCCAACGTCCTGACTTTC. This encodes CASSLVAGGSSGANVLTF. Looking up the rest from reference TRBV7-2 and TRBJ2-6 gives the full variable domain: GAGVSQSPSNKVTEKGKDVELRCDPISGHTALYWYRQSLGQGLEFLIYFQGNSAPDKSGLPSDRFSAERTGGSVSTLTIQRTQQEDSAVYLCASSLVAGGSSGANVLTFGAGSRLTVL.

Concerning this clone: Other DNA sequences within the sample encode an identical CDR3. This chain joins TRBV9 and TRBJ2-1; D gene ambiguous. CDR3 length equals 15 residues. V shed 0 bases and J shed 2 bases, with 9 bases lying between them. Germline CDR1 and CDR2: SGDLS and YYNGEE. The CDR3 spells CASSVDGRTYNEQFF. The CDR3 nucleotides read TGTGCCAGCAGCGTAGACGGGCGCACCTACAATGAGCAGTTCTTC. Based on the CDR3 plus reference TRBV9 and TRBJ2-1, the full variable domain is DSGVTQTPKHLITATGQRVTLRCSPRSGDLSVYWYQQSLDQGLQFLIQYYNGEERAKGNILERFSAQQFPDLHSELNLSSLELGDSALYFCASSVDGRTYNEQFFGPGTRLTVL.

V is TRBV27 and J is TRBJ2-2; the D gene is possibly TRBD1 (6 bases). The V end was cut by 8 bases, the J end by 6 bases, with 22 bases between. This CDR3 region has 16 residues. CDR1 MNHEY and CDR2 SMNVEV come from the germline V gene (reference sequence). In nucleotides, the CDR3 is TGTGCCAGCTGTCCCACCCAGGGGAAGAGAGCCGGGGAGCTGTTTTTT. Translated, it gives CASCPTQGKRAGELFF.

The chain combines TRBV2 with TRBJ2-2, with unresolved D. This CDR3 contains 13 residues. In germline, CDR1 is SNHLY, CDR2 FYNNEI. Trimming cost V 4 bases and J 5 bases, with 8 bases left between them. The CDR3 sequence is CASSGLKTGELFF. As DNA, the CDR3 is TGTGCCAGCAGTGGCCTGAAAACCGGGGAGCTGTTTTTT.

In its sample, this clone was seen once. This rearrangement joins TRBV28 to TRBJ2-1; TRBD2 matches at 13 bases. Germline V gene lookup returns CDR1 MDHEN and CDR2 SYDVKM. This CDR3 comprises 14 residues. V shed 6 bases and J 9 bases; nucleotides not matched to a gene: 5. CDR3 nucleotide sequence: TGTGCCAGCAGGCCGGGACTAGCGGGGAGTGAGCAGTTCTTC. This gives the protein CASRPGLAGSEQFF. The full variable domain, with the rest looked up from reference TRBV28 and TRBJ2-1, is DVKVTQSSRYLVKRTGEKVFLECVQDMDHENMFWYRQDPGLGLRLIYFSYDVKMKEKGDIPEGYSVSREKKERFSLILESASTNQTSMYLCASRPGLAGSEQFFGPGTRLTVL.

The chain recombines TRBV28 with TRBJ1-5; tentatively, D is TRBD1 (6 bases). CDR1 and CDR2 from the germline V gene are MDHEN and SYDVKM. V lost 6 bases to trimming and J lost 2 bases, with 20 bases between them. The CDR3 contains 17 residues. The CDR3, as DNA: TGTGCCAGCAGCGAAAACCACTGGGGGCGGGGCAATCAGCCCCAGCATTTT. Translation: CASSENHWGRGNQPQHF. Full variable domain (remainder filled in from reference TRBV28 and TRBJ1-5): DVKVTQSSRYLVKRTGEKVFLECVQDMDHENMFWYRQDPGLGLRLIYFSYDVKMKEKGDIPEGYSVSREKKERFSLILESASTNQTSMYLCASSENHWGRGNQPQHFGDGTRLSIL.

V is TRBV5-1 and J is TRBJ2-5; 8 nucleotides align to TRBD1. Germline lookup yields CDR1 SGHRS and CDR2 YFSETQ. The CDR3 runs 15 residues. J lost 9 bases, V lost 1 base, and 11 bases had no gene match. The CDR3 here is CASSLQDRGLGAQYF. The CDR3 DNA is TGCGCCAGCAGCTTGCAAGACAGGGGTCTAGGTGCCCAGTACTTC.

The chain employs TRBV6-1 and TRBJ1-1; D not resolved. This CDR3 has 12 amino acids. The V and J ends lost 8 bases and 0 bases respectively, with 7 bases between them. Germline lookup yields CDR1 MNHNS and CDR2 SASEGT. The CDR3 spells CASGSMNTEAFF. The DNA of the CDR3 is TGTGCCAGCGGGTCAATGAACACTGAAGCTTTCTTT.

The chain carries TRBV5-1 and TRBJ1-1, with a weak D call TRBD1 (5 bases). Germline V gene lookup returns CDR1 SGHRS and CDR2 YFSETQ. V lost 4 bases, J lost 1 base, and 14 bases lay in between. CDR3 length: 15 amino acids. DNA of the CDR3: TGCGCCAGCAGCCCCATGGGGGGTGGGAACACTGAAGCTTTCTTT. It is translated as CASSPMGGGNTEAFF.

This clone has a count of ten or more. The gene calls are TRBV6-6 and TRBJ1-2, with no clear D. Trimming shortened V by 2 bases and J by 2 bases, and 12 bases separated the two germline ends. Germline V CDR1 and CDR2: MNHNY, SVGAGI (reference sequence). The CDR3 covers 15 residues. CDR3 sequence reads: CASSYTQLVNYGYTF. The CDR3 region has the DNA TGTGCCAGCAGTTACACTCAGCTAGTCAACTATGGCTACACCTTC.

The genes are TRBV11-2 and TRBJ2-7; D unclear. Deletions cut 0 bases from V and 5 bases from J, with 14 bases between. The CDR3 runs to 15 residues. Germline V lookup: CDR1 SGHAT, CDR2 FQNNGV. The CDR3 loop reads CASSLDPSFTDEQYF. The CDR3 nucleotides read TGTGCCAGCAGCTTAGATCCCTCATTTACCGACGAGCAGTACTTC.

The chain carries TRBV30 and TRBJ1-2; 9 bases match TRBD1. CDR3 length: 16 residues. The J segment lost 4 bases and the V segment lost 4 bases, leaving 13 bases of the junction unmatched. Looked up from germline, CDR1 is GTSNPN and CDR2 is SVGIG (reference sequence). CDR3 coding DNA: TGTGCCTGGATTCTAGACCCGGGACAGGGAAGCTATGGCTACACCTTC. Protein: CAWILDPGQGSYGYTF. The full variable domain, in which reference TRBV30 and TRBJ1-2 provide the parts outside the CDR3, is SQTIHQWPATLVQPVGSPLSLECTVEGTSNPNLYWYRQAAGRGLQLLFYSVGIGQISSEVPQNLSASRPQDRQFILSSKKLLLSDSGFYLCAWILDPGQGSYGYTFGSGTRLTVV.

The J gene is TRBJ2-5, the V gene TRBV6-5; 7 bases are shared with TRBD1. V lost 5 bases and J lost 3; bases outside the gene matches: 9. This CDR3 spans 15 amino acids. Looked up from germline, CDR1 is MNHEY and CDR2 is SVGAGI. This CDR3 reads CASSATGNPEETQYF. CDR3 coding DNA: TGTGCCAGCAGTGCGACAGGGAATCCCGAAGAGACCCAGTACTTC.

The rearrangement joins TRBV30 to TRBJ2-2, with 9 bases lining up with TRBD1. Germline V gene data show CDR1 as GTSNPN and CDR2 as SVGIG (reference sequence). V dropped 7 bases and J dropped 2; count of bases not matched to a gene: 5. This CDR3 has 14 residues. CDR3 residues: CASPGQGNTGELFF. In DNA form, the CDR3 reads TGTGCCTCCCCGGGACAGGGAAACACCGGGGAGCTGTTTTTT.

In DNA form, the CDR3 reads TGTGCCAGCAGCGCCGGGACTAGCGGCACAGATACGCAGTATTTT. Protein sequence: CASSAGTSGTDTQYF. This chain links TRBV5-8 with TRBJ2-3; 10 bases agree with TRBD2. Germline loops: CDR1 SGHTS, CDR2 YDEGEE. V trimming: 4 bases; J trimming: 1 base; junction bases outside the gene matches: 3. The CDR3 has 15 amino acids.

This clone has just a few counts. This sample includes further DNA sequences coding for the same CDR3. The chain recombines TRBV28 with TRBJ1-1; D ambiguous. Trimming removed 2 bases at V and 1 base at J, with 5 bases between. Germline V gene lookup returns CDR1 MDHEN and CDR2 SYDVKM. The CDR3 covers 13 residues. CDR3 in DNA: TGTGCCAGCAGTTTAGGCCCGAACACTGAAGCTTTCTTT. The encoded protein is CASSLGPNTEAFF.

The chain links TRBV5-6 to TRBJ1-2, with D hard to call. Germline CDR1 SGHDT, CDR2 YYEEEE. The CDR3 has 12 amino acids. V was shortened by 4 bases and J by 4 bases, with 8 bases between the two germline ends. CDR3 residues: CASSRRAYGYTF. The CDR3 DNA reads TGTGCCAGCAGCCGACGGGCCTATGGCTACACCTTC.

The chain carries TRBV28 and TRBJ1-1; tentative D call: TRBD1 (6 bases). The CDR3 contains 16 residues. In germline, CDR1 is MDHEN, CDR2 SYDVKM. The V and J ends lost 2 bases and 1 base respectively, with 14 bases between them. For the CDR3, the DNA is TGTGCCAGCAGTTTAGGGGGGGGCGGTCGGAACACTGAAGCTTTCTTT. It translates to CASSLGGGGRNTEAFF.

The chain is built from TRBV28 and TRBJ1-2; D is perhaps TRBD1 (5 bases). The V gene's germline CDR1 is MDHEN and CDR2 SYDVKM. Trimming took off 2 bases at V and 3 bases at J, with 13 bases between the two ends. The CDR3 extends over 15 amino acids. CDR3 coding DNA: TGTGCCAGCAGTTTAACGTCGGGGCAGTACTATGGCTACACCTTC. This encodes CASSLTSGQYYGYTF.

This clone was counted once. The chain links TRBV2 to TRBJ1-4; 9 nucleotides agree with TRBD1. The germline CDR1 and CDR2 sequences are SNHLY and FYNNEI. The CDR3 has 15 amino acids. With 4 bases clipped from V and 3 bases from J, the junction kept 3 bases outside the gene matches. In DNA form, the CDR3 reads TGTGCCAGCAGTGCGGACAGGGGTTCTAATGAAAAACTGTTTTTT. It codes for CASSADRGSNEKLFF. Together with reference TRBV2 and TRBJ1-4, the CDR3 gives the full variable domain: EPEVTQTPSHQVTQMGQEVILRCVPISNHLYFYWYRQILGQKVEFLVSFYNNEISEKSEIFDDQFSVERPDGSNFTLKIRSTKLEDSAMYFCASSADRGSNEKLFFGSGTQLSVL.

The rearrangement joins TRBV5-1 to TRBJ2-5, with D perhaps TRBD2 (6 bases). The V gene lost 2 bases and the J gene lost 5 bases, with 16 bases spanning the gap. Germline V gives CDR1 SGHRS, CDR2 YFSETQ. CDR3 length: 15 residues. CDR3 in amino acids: CASSFAVGGWETQYF. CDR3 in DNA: TGCGCCAGCAGCTTCGCAGTCGGAGGGTGGGAGACCCAGTACTTC.

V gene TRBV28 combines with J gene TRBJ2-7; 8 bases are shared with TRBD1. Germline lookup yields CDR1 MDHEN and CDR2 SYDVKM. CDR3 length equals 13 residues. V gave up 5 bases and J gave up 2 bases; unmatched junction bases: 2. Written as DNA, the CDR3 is TGTGCCAGCAGTCGGACAGGGACCTACGAGCAGTACTTC. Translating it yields CASSRTGTYEQYF.